What follows are 7 T cell receptor beta chains derived from one specimen sequenced in a study of T cell repertoires in ileal Crohn's disease (dated by TCRdb to the late 2010s). Library preparation was by the immunoSEQ multiplex PCR assay. TCRdb took over this immuneACCESS table, retaining in-frame rearrangements with V and J assigned. Such tables are incomplete; in checked studies, under half of the missing clones stem from an unresolved V gene, and the remainder is unexplained. The sample table lists approximately 13,000 clones, nearly 80% of them with a count of one. The ten largest account for about 4.5% of the sample. Sequenced input: ileal tissue. These receptors were taken from an adult with Crohn's disease.

With respect to this clone: The junction and the germline gene differ at one end; a read error may be behind it. This chain links TRBV5-1 with TRBJ2-3, with unresolved D. Looked up from germline, CDR1 is SGHRS and CDR2 is YFSETQ. The CDR3 is made up of 12 amino acids. The DNA for the CDR3 is TGTGCCAGCAGCAAAGCGACAGATACGCAGTATTTT. Translating gives CASSKATDTQYF.

The chain uses TRBV6-5 and TRBJ1-2; 7 nucleotides match TRBD1. Per germline, CDR1 MNHEY and CDR2 SVGAGI. This CDR3 is built from 13 residues. The V gene end was trimmed by 2 bases and the J gene end by 5 bases; junction bases not matched to a gene: 2. CDR3: CASSYDREYGYTF. Here the CDR3 DNA reads TGTGCCAGCAGTTACGACAGGGAGTATGGCTACACCTTC.

V usage is TRBV6-1 and J usage is TRBJ2-3, with 10 bases lining up with TRBD1. CDR1 and CDR2 (germline): MNHNS, SASEGT. With 5 bases clipped from V and 1 base from J, the junction kept 6 bases outside the gene matches. The CDR3 is made up of 16 amino acids. The CDR3 region has the DNA TGTGCCAGCAGTCAAGACAGGGGGCGAGGCACAGATACGCAGTATTTT. Its protein is CASSQDRGRGTDTQYF.

The genes are TRBV5-4 and TRBJ2-2; 11 nucleotides agree with TRBD2. This CDR3 contains 15 residues. V was clipped by 5 bases and J by 7 bases; unmatched bases: 7. The germline CDR1 and CDR2 sequences are SGHNT and YYREEE (reference sequence). As DNA, the CDR3 is TGTGCCAGCAGTTATAGCGGGGGGGCGAACGGGGAGCTGTTTTTT. It is translated as CASSYSGGANGELFF. Looking up the rest from reference TRBV5-4 and TRBJ2-2 gives the full variable domain: ETGVTQSPTHLIKTRGQQVTLRCSSQSGHNTVSWYQQALGQGPQFIFQYYREEENGRGNFPPRFSGLQFPNYSSELNVNALELDDSALYLCASSYSGGANGELFFGEGSRLTVL.

This chain uses TRBV6-6 with TRBJ1-4; TRBD1 is a possible D gene (6 bases). There are 15 residues in the CDR3. The V and J ends lost 4 bases and 1 base respectively, with 10 bases between them. CDR1 and CDR2 from the germline V gene are MNHNY and SVGAGI (reference sequence). CDR3 coding DNA: TGTGCCAGCAGTTCAGGGGACGTAACTAATGAAAAACTGTTTTTT. The encoded protein is CASSSGDVTNEKLFF.

V and J are TRBV27 and TRBJ1-4; TRBD1 matches 8 bases. V dropped 2 bases and J dropped 2; count of bases not matched to a gene: 7. Per germline, CDR1 MNHEY and CDR2 SMNVEV (reference sequence). This CDR3 contains 17 residues. CDR3 nucleotides: TGTGCCAGCAGTTTAGGTGGCAGGGGGCGGACTAATGAAAAACTGTTTTTT. Amino acids: CASSLGGRGRTNEKLFF.

V is TRBV19 and J is TRBJ1-5; no reliable D call. The ends were cut back, 3 bases at V and 4 bases at J, with 10 bases in the middle. Germline V gene sequence: CDR1 LNHDA, CDR2 SQIVND (reference sequence). This CDR3 is built from 14 residues. In nucleotides, the CDR3 is TGTGCCAGTAGTATGCGTGAGGGTAATCAGCCCCAGCATTTT. Protein sequence: CASSMREGNQPQHF.